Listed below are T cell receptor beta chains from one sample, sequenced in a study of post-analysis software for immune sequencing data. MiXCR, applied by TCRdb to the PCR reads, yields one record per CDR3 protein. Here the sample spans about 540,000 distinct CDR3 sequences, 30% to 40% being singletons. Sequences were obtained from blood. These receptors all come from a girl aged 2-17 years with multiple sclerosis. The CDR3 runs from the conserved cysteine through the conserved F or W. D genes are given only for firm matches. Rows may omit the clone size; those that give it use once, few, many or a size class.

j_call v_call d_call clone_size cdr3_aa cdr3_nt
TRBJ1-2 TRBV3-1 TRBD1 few CASSQYSGGGGYTF TGTGCCAGCAGCCAATACTCAGGGGGAGGTGGCTACACCTTC
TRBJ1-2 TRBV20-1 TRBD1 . CSARRRTGADGYTF TGCAGTGCCCGGAGAAGGACAGGGGCTGATGGCTACACCTTC
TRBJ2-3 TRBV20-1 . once CSAVKTGEGDTQYF TGCAGTGCGGTAAAGACAGGGGAGGGAGATACGCAGTATTTT
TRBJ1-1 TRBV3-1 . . CASRAGVNTEAFF TGTGCCAGCAGAGCAGGGGTGAACACTGAAGCTTTCTTT
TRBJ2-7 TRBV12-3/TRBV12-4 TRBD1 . CASSFPGQSYEQYF TGTGCCAGCAGTTTTCCGGGACAGTCCTACGAGCAGTACTTC
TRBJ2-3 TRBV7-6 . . CASSLSPHRGGGGTDTQYF TGTGCCAGCAGCTTATCCCCCCACCGGGGCGGCGGTGGCACAGATACGCAGTATTTT
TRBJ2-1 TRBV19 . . CASSRTPGQFNEQFF TGTGCCAGTAGTAGGACTCCCGGACAGTTCAATGAGCAGTTCTTC
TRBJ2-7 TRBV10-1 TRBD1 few CASSEGQVSYEQYF TGCGCCAGCAGTGAAGGACAGGTATCCTACGAGCAGTACTTC
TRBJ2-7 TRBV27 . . CASSLLRGSHEQYF TGTGCCAGCAGTTTATTAAGAGGGAGCCACGAGCAGTACTTC
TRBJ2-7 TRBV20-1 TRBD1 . CSARARTGAYEQYF TGCAGTGCTAGAGCAAGGACAGGGGCCTACGAGCAGTACTTC
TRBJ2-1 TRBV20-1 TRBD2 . CSATGTSVYEQLF TGCAGTGCCACCGGGACTAGTGTCTATGAGCAGCTCTTC
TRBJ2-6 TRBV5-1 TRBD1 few CASSSVTTGVRGANVLTF TGCGCCAGCAGCTCGGTGACGACAGGGGTCAGAGGGGCCAACGTCCTGACTTTC
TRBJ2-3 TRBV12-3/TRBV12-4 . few CASRPDADTQYF TGTGCCAGCAGACCCGACGCTGATACGCAGTATTTT
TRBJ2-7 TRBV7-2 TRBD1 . CASSPRTGGSYEQYF TGTGCCAGCAGCCCCCGGACAGGAGGCTCCTACGAGCAGTACTTC
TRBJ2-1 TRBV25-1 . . CASSEPSSYNEQFF TGTGCCAGCAGTGAACCCAGCTCCTACAATGAGCAGTTCTTC
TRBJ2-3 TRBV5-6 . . CASSLTKGRRTDTQYF TGTGCCAGCAGCTTGACGAAGGGGAGGCGCACAGATACGCAGTATTTT
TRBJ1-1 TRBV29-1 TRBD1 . CSVEDGGQLDEAFF TGCAGCGTTGAAGACGGGGGACAGCTGGATGAAGCTTTCTTT
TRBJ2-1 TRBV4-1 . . CASSQPTKNNEQFF TGCGCCAGCAGCCAACCCACGAAGAACAATGAGCAGTTCTTC
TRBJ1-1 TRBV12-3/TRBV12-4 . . CASSLSGQGGTEAFF TGTGCCAGCAGTTTATCGGGTCAGGGTGGCACTGAAGCTTTCTTT
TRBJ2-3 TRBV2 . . CASIPLGATRRTDTQYF TGTGCCAGCATCCCCCTGGGGGCTACGCGCCGCACAGATACGCAGTATTTT
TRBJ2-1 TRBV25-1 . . CASSERGYEQFF TGTGCCAGCAGTGAACGGGGCTATGAGCAGTTCTTC
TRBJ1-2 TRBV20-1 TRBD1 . CSARFQGQGADGYTF TGCAGTGCTAGATTCCAAGGACAGGGGGCGGATGGCTACACCTTC
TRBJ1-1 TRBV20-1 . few CSARRDGGNTEAFF TGCAGTGCTAGGCGGGACGGCGGTAACACTGAAGCTTTCTTT
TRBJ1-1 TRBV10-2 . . CASSPPGWGRTEAFF TGCGCCAGCAGCCCCCCAGGCTGGGGGCGCACTGAAGCTTTCTTT
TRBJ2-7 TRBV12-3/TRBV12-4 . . CASSRDVFSYEQYF TGTGCCAGCAGTCGGGACGTCTTCTCCTACGAGCAGTACTTC
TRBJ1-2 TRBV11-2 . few CASSLDARVGNYTF TGTGCCAGCAGCTTAGACGCAAGGGTGGGAAACTACACCTTC
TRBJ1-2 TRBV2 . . CASSVGPSYGYTF TGTGCCAGCAGCGTCGGGCCGTCCTATGGCTACACCTTC
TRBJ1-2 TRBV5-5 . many CASRGKNSGYTF TGTGCCAGCAGGGGGAAAAATAGTGGCTACACCTTC
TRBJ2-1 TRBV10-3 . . CAIQEGRNEQFF TGTGCCATCCAGGAGGGAAGGAATGAGCAGTTCTTC
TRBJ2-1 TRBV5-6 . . CASTPSWAGQGYDEQFF TGTGCCAGCACCCCGAGTTGGGCAGGACAAGGATACGATGAGCAGTTCTTC
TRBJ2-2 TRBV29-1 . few CSVEKPLTGELFF TGCAGCGTTGAAAAACCACTCACCGGGGAGCTGTTTTTT
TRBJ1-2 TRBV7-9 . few CASSLAGAANYGYTF TGTGCCAGCAGCTTAGCAGGAGCTGCTAACTATGGCTACACCTTC
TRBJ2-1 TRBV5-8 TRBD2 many CASIPSMGAGSDEQFF TGTGCCAGCATCCCCTCCATGGGAGCGGGGTCCGATGAGCAGTTCTTC
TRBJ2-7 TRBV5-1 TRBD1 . CASSITGASYEQYF TGCGCCAGCAGCATAACAGGGGCCAGCTACGAGCAGTACTTC
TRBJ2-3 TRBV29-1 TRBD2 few CSVAGLAGGGSTDTQYF TGCAGCGTGGCTGGACTAGCGGGGGGCGGAAGCACAGATACGCAGTATTTT
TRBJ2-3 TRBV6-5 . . CASRYGDTQYF TGTGCCAGCAGGTACGGTGATACGCAGTATTTT
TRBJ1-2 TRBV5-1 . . CASSLEAETSLYGYTF TGCGCCAGCAGCTTGGAAGCGGAAACATCCCTCTATGGCTACACCTTC